This T cell receptor (beta chain) comes out of a study of shared clonotypes between healthy human individuals. Overall study results and limits: In a few donors, around 5% of naive CD4 clonotypes appeared in common.

V shed 3 bases and J shed 4 bases, with 13 bases lying between them. Germline loops: CDR1 SGHRS, CDR2 YFSETQ. The CDR3 has 15 amino acids. CD45RO+ cells were combined with CCR7-negative CD45RA+ TemRA cells to form CD8 memory. TCRdb keeps only in-frame clones here, not all; method: immunoSEQ multiplex PCR. The sample contains approximately 97,000 clones, about two thirds of which appear only once. This clone was picked up one time. Its target is unknown. V gene TRBV5-1 combines with J gene TRBJ2-2; D call uncertain. Material: memory CD8+ T cells sorted from blood. Stated subset: CD45RO+ cells pooled with CCR7-negative TemRA cells. The sequence derives from a man aged 25-40 years in good health. The DNA of the CDR3 is TGCGCCAGCAGCTCTCAAGACTCGACCACCGGGGAGCTGTTTTTT. Translated: CASSSQDSTTGELFF.